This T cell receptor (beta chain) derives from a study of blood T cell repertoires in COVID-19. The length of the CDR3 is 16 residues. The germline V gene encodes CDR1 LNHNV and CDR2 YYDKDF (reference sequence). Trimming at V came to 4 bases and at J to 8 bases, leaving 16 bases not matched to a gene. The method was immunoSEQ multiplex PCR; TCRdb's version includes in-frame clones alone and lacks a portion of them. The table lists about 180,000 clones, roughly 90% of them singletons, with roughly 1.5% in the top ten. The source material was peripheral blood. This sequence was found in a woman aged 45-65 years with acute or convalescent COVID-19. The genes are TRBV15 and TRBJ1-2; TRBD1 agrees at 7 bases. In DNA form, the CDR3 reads TGTGCCACCAGCACCGGGACAGCCGGAGTCGACGGCGGCTACACCTTC. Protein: CATSTGTAGVDGGYTF.